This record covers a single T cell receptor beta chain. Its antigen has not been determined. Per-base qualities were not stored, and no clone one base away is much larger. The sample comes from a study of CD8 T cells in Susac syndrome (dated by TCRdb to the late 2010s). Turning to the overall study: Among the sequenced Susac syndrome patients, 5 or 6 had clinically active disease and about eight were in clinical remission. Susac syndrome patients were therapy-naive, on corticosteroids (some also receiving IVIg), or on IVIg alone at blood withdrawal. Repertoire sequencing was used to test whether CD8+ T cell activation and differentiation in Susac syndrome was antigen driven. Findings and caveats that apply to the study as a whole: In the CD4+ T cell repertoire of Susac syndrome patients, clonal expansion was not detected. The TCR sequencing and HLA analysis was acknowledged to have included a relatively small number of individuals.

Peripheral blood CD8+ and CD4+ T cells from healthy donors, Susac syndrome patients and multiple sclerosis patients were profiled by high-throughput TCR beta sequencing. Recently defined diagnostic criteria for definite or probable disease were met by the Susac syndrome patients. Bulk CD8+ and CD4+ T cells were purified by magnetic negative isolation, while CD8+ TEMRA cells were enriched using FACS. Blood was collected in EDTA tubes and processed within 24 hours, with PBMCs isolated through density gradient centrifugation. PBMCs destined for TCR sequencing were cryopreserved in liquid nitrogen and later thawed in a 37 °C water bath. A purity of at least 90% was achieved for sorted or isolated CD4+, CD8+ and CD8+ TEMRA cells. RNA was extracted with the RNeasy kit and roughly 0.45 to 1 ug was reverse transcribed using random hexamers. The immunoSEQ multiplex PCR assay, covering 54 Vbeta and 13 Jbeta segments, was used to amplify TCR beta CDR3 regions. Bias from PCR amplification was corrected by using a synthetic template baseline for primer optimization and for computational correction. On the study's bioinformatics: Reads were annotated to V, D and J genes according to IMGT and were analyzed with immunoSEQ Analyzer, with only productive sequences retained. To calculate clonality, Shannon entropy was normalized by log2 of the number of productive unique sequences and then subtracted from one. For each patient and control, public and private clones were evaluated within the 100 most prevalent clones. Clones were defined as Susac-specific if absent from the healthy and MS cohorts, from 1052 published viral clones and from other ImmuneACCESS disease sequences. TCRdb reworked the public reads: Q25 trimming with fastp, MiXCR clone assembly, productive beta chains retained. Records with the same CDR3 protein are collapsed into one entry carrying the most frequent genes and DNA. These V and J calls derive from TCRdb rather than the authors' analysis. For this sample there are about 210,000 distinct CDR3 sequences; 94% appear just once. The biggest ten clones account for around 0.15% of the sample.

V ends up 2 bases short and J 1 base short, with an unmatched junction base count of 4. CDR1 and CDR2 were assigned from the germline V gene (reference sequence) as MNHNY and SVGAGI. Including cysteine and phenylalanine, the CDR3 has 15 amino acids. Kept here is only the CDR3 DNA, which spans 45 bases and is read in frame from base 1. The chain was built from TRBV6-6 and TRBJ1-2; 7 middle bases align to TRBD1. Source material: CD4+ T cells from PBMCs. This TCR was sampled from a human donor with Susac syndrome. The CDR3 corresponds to CASSYPRDSNYGYTF. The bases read TGTGCCAGCAGTTACCCCCGGGACAGTAACTATGGCTACACCTTC.